These 25 T cell receptor beta chains were sequenced from one sample in a study of T cell changes during pregnancy in multiple sclerosis. Sequenced by immunoSEQ multiplex PCR; TCRdb stores in-frame clones only, minus some. This table has approximately 92,000 clones, 92% appearing once. Here the sequenced sample was peripheral blood, taken in the first trimester of pregnancy. The receptors originated from a female donor with multiple sclerosis, enrolled in a pregnancy study.

V usage is TRBV4-3 and J usage is TRBJ2-5; D is possibly TRBD1 (6 bases). The CDR3 runs to 15 residues. Deletions cut 0 bases from V and 5 bases from J, with 13 bases between. The germline CDR1 and CDR2 sequences are LGHNA and YSLEER. The chain's CDR3 is CASSQEAGVRETQYF. CDR3 DNA sequence: TGCGCCAGCAGCCAAGAGGCAGGGGTTAGGGAGACCCAGTACTTC.

This rearrangement joins TRBV11-2 to TRBJ2-1, with D perhaps TRBD2 (6 bases). Trimming shortened V by 1 base and J by 3 bases, and 13 bases separated the two germline ends. This CDR3 has 16 amino acids. Germline-derived CDR1 and CDR2 are SGHAT and FQNNGV. CDR3 sequence reads: CASSLVDLGGYNEQFF. CDR3 coding DNA: TGTGCCAGCAGCTTAGTGGACCTCGGGGGCTACAATGAGCAGTTCTTC.

The V gene is TRBV27, the J gene TRBJ2-7; 9 bases match TRBD2. V lost 5 bases to trimming and J lost 10 bases; unmatched junction nucleotides: 9. CDR1 and CDR2 (germline): MNHEY, SMNVEV (reference sequence). The CDR3 is 13 amino acids. As DNA, the CDR3 is TGTGCCAGCAGTAGGCGGGAGGGCCTTGATCAGTACTTC. Protein sequence: CASSRREGLDQYF.

The chain employs TRBV28 and TRBJ2-1; D perhaps matches TRBD2 (5 bases). Germline values: CDR1 MDHEN, CDR2 SYDVKM. This CDR3 comprises 13 residues. V shed 3 bases and J shed 4 bases, with 7 bases lying between them. The CDR3 region has the DNA TGTGCCAGCAGTTTTCGGACTTACAATGAGCAGTTCTTC. Amino acids: CASSFRTYNEQFF.

CDR3 sequence (DNA): TGTGCCACCAGCAGGGGGAGGAGCGGGACTGAAGAGACCCAGTACTTC. As protein: CATSRGRSGTEETQYF. J is TRBJ2-5 and V is TRBV15; TRBD2 agrees at 7 bases. Germline CDR1 is LNHNV and CDR2 is YYDKDF (reference sequence). This CDR3 is 16 amino acids long. V gave up 3 bases and J gave up 3 bases; unmatched junction bases: 10.

This clone was seen only once. This chain joins TRBV9 and TRBJ2-1, with TRBD2 matching 7 bases. Germline CDR1 is SGDLS and CDR2 is YYNGEE. Trimming took 0 bases from V and 5 from J; bases not matched to a gene: 5. The CDR3 sequence is 15 residues long. CDR3 nucleotide sequence: TGTGCCAGCAGCGTAGTGACTAGCTCTAACAATGAGCAGTTCTTC. Translated, it gives CASSVVTSSNNEQFF.

V gene TRBV5-6 combines with J gene TRBJ2-2, with 9 positions matching TRBD1. V lost 4 bases to trimming and J lost 7 bases; unmatched junction nucleotides: 5. In germline, CDR1 is SGHDT, CDR2 YYEEEE. The CDR3 extends over 14 amino acids. The CDR3 reads CASSLDRGFGELFF. CDR3 DNA: TGTGCCAGCAGCCTCGACAGGGGGTTCGGGGAGCTGTTTTTT.

The chain is built from TRBV28 and TRBJ2-7, with 11 positions matching TRBD2. Trimming at V came to 7 bases and at J to 3 bases, leaving 5 bases not matched to a gene. The CDR3 contains 14 residues. Germline loops: CDR1 MDHEN, CDR2 SYDVKM. In nucleotides, the CDR3 is TGTGCCAGCACGACTAGCGGGAACCTCTACGAGCAGTACTTC. Translating gives CASTTSGNLYEQYF.

This clone was found once. J is TRBJ2-3 and V is TRBV5-6; 11 bases are a match to TRBD2. J was trimmed by 2 bases and V by 0 bases; bases with no gene match: 2. Per the germline V gene, CDR1 is SGHDT and CDR2 is YYEEEE. The CDR3 has 16 amino acids. The CDR3 DNA follows: TGTGCCAGCAGCTTGGGACTAGCGGGACTCACAGATACGCAGTATTTT. Its translation: CASSLGLAGLTDTQYF.

The CDR3 nucleotides read TGTGCCAGCAGCCTTGTTGGCGGAGAGCAGTACTTC. Its translation is CASSLVGGEQYF. The gene calls are TRBV5-8 and TRBJ2-7; D unclear. V shed 4 bases and J shed 7 bases, with 12 bases lying between them. Germline V gives CDR1 SGHTS, CDR2 YDEGEE. CDR3 size: 12 residues.

This chain uses TRBV7-2 with TRBJ2-7, with 11 bases that match TRBD2. The CDR3 sequence is 15 residues long. Per the germline V gene, CDR1 is SGHTA and CDR2 is FQGNSA. Unmatched junction bases numbered 5, after V lost 5 bases and J lost 2 bases. The CDR3: CASSPTSGIPYEQYF. The CDR3 DNA reads as TGTGCCAGCAGCCCGACTAGCGGGATTCCCTACGAGCAGTACTTC.

This clone was seen only once. The chain recombines TRBV18 with TRBJ2-1; weak D call: TRBD2 (6 bases). Germline V lookup: CDR1 KGHSH, CDR2 LQKENI. The ends were cut back, 2 bases at V and 9 bases at J, with 11 bases in the middle. The CDR3 extends over 13 amino acids. The CDR3 DNA sequence: TGTGCCAGCTCACCATTGCAGGGAGGTGAGCAGTTCTTC. As protein: CASSPLQGGEQFF.

The V and J genes are TRBV11-3 and TRBJ1-5; D is ambiguous. CDR3 length: 14 amino acids. Germline V CDR1 and CDR2: SGHNT, YENEEA. With 5 bases removed from V and 0 bases from J, the gap between germline ends came to 8 bases. The CDR3 sequence: CASSRQNSNQPQHF. The CDR3 DNA reads TGTGCCAGCAGCCGACAAAATAGCAATCAGCCCCAGCATTTT.

The rearrangement uses TRBV6-6 and TRBJ1-3, with D possibly matching TRBD1 (6 bases). Germline V lookup: CDR1 MNHNY, CDR2 SVGAGI (reference sequence). V gave up 6 bases and J gave up 7 bases, with 16 bases separating them. There are 14 residues in the CDR3. CDR3 protein: CASSRGGEMNTIYF. The DNA for the CDR3 is TGTGCCAGCAGCAGGGGTGGGGAGATGAACACCATATATTTT.

The V gene is TRBV5-5, the J gene TRBJ1-5, with 10 bases that match TRBD1. Germline V gives CDR1 SGHKS, CDR2 YYEKEE (reference sequence). This CDR3 contains 16 residues. After removal of 3 bases from V and 4 bases from J, the junction contained 7 bases not matched to a gene. The CDR3 DNA reads TGTGCCAGCAGCTCGGGACAGGGGAGTGGTAATCAGCCCCAGCATTTT. It encodes CASSSGQGSGNQPQHF.

The V call is TRBV15, the J call TRBJ2-3; 8 bases are shared with TRBD2. The CDR3 is made up of 15 amino acids. CDR1 and CDR2 from the germline V gene are LNHNV and YYDKDF (reference sequence). Germline trimming cut 0 bases from V and 4 bases from J; bases unmatched to any gene: 3. For the CDR3, the DNA is TGTGCCACCAGCAGAGATCTACTAGCGGCAGATACGCAGTATTTT. This translates into CATSRDLLAADTQYF. Drawing the rest from reference TRBV15 and TRBJ2-3, the complete variable domain is DAMVIQNPRYQVTQFGKPVTLSCSQTLNHNVMYWYQQKSSQAPKLLFHYYDKDFNNEADTPDNFQSRRPNTSFCFLDIRSPGLGDTAMYLCATSRDLLAADTQYFGPGTRLTVL.

In its sample, this clone was seen once. This CDR3 is CASSPLAGGYNEQFF. CDR3 DNA: TGCGCCAGCAGCCCACTAGCGGGAGGCTACAATGAGCAGTTCTTC. V gene TRBV5-1 combines with J gene TRBJ2-1; 12 nucleotides line up with TRBD2. Trimming cost V 4 bases and J 3 bases; bases outside gene matches: 2. The CDR3 length is 15 residues. CDR1 is SGHRS, CDR2 YFSETQ, per germline. The variable domain in full, with the rest retrieved from reference TRBV5-1 and TRBJ2-1, is KAGVTQTPRYLIKTRGQQVTLSCSPISGHRSVSWYQQTPGQGLQFLFEYFSETQRNKGNFPGRFSGRQFSNSRSEMNVSTLELGDSALYLCASSPLAGGYNEQFFGPGTRLTVL.

The V call is TRBV10-3, the J call TRBJ1-4; a weak D match, TRBD1 (6 bases). Germline V CDR1 and CDR2: ENHRY, SYGVKD. V lost 11 bases, J lost 8 bases, and 18 bases lay in between. The CDR3 sequence is 13 residues long. CDR3 sequence: CAGQGGPSEKLFF. Written as DNA, the CDR3 is TGTGCCGGACAAGGGGGACCGAGCGAAAAACTGTTTTTT.

This chain joins TRBV27 and TRBJ1-5; possible D gene TRBD1, 5 bases. This CDR3 has 15 amino acids. CDR1 and CDR2 from the germline V gene are MNHEY and SMNVEV (reference sequence). Trimming stripped 2 bases from V and 1 base from J, with 9 bases between. DNA of the CDR3: TGTGCCAGCAGTTTAAGGGGAGGAAGCAATCAGCCCCAGCATTTT. It yields the protein CASSLRGGSNQPQHF.

V gene TRBV7-2 combines with J gene TRBJ2-1; 9 bases are a match to TRBD2. Losses at the gene ends were 3 bases for V and 2 bases for J; bases not matched to a gene: 8. There are 17 residues in the CDR3. CDR1 and CDR2 (germline): SGHTA, FQGNSA. The DNA for the CDR3 is TGTGCCAGCAGCTTCCCACTAGCGGGCCTCACCTACAATGAGCAGTTCTTC. This encodes CASSFPLAGLTYNEQFF.

The chain joins TRBV27 to TRBJ2-1; tentatively, D is TRBD2 (5 bases). The CDR3 is 13 amino acids. Germline assignment: CDR1 MNHEY and CDR2 SMNVEV (reference sequence). V was clipped by 0 bases and J by 10 bases, with 10 bases between them. CDR3 DNA: TGTGCCAGCAGTTTATCGAGGGATTTAGAGCAGTTCTTC. The encoded protein is CASSLSRDLEQFF.

In this sample, this clone turned up a few times. This chain uses TRBV18 with TRBJ1-4, with D unclear. Trimming cost V 2 bases and J 3 bases, with 7 bases left between them. In germline, CDR1 is KGHSH, CDR2 LQKENI. CDR3 length equals 14 residues. CDR3 sequence: CASSPYQANEKLFF. CDR3 DNA sequence: TGTGCCAGCTCACCATATCAGGCTAATGAAAAACTGTTTTTT.

This chain links TRBV6-5 with TRBJ2-7, with 9 positions matching TRBD2. Trimming cost V 7 bases and J 3 bases; bases outside gene matches: 7. Germline CDR1 is MNHEY and CDR2 is SVGAGI. The CDR3 contains 14 residues. For the CDR3, the DNA is TGTGCCAGCATGGACTGGCGGGAGGGCTACGAGCAGTACTTC. It encodes CASMDWREGYEQYF.

This rearrangement joins TRBV5-6 to TRBJ1-3; D call uncertain. Trimming took 4 bases from V and 3 from J, leaving 11 bases between them. Germline values: CDR1 SGHDT, CDR2 YYEEEE. The length of the CDR3 is 14 residues. CDR3 sequence reads: CASSEEGIGNTIYF. CDR3 sequence (DNA): TGTGCCAGCAGCGAAGAGGGAATTGGAAACACCATATATTTT.

The J gene is TRBJ2-7, the V gene TRBV28, with 7 bases lining up with TRBD2. With 2 bases clipped from V and 2 bases from J, the junction kept 9 bases outside the gene matches. Looked up from germline, CDR1 is MDHEN and CDR2 is SYDVKM. CDR3 length equals 16 residues. CDR3 region: CASSLARGGRTYEQYF. The DNA of the CDR3 is TGTGCCAGCAGTTTAGCGCGGGGCGGGAGAACCTACGAGCAGTACTTC.